The source of this T cell receptor beta chain is a study of identical twins. The CDR3 sequence is 16 residues long. Germline V gene lookup returns CDR1 MNHEY and CDR2 SVGEGT. The ends lost 11 bases at V and 4 bases at J; junction bases unmatched: 8. TCRdb analysed the 5' RACE reads with MiXCR anew, one entry per CDR3 protein. Of about 490,000 distinct CDR3 sequences in the sample, 15% were seen once. There are a few counts of this clonotype. This sample was shared with a second study, whose subject was yellow fever vaccine responses in identical twins.

The source of this sequence is a woman aged 18-30 years in good health. Sequences were obtained from CD4+ T cells sorted from blood. This chain joins TRBV6-2 or TRBV6-3 and TRBJ2-1; 16 bases map to TRBD2. The CDR3 here is CAAGTSGRASYNEQFF. The DNA of the CDR3 is TGTGCCGCGGGGACTAGCGGGAGGGCCTCGTACAATGAGCAGTTCTTC.